This T cell receptor beta chain was found in a study of tumor and adjacent non-tumor tissue in lung cancer. Looking at the study overall: Patients were aged roughly 31 to 76, fewer than twelve men and a handful of women, stage I to III. Each sample yielded millions of productive TCRbeta reads on average.

Comments on this clonotype: Its antigen is undetermined.

The template was RNA from unsorted bulk tissue. Three rounds of nested PCR, following a modified ARM-PCR protocol, produced the TCRbeta library. One entry per CDR3 protein, called by TCRdb with MiXCR from the multiplex PCR reads. The table lists 200,000 to 250,000 distinct CDR3 sequences, 60% to 75% of them singletons. Study-level findings and limits: Significantly higher TCR diversity was found in tumor than normal lung.

The sequenced sample consisted of lung tumor tissue. This TCR was recovered from a man aged 55 to 69 with non-small cell lung cancer.

CDR3 coding DNA: TGTGCCAGCACCTTCGGGTCGCGGGGATCCTACGAGCAGTACTTC. Its protein product is CASTFGSRGSYEQYF. V is TRBV12-3 or TRBV12-4 and J is TRBJ2-7; tentative D call: TRBD2 (6 bases). V dropped 7 bases and J dropped 1 base, with 17 bases sitting between them. The CDR3 extends over 15 amino acids.